The sequence of this T cell receptor (beta chain) was determined in a study of PD-L1 blockade in urothelial cancer. About the study: T cells numbered a median of around 140,000 in the blood samples. Study-wide findings and caveats: By 3 weeks, tumor-associated blood clones had expanded more in durable-benefit patients.

Described time point: pretreatment peripheral blood. Each patient presented with locally advanced or metastatic urothelial carcinoma. The CDR3 has 15 amino acids. Trimming removed 6 bases from V and 6 bases from J; junction bases left unmatched: 8. Germline V gene lookup returns CDR1 MDHEN and CDR2 SYDVKM. Here immunoSEQ multiplex PCR was the method, and the copy in TCRdb shows in-frame clones only, minus some. The data contain under 95,000 clones, 80% to 85% of them seen just once; the ten biggest clones take up over 2%. Of note for this clone: The target antigen is unknown.

This rearrangement joins TRBV28 to TRBJ2-7; 13 positions agree with TRBD2. This TCR came from a man between 60 and 75 years old with urothelial cancer. The material sequenced was PBMCs, taken around atezolizumab (anti-PD-L1) treatment. CDR3 DNA sequence: TGTGCCAGCAGGGCCGGGACTAGCGGGAATGTCGAGCAGTACTTC. Translation: CASRAGTSGNVEQYF.